The text below deals with one TCR beta chain. Antigen: not known. Libraries were prepared by immunoSEQ multiplex PCR; TCRdb keeps only in-frame clonotypes and omits some of them. The profile covers millions of clones, with roughly 93% appearing a single time and 0.39% taken by the ten largest. These data originate in a study of shared clonotypes between healthy human individuals. Study-level results: Generation of non-shared clonotypes was less probable than generation of clonotypes shared by all four donors.

This receptor was identified in a man between 18 and 35 years old in good health. Some clones in this sample may be carry-over from other donors' samples. Sequenced input: naive CD4+ T cells from PBMCs. The subset here: CD45RA+ positively selected.

The CDR3 reads CASSSDGYNNQPQHF. CDR3 coding DNA: TGTGCCAGCAGTTCAGATGGCTACAACAATCAGCCCCAGCATTTT. The chain combines TRBV6-4 with TRBJ1-5; no definite D call. CDR3 size: 15 residues. CDR1 and CDR2 (germline): MRHNA, SNTAGT. Trimming took 5 bases from V and 3 from J, leaving 14 bases between them.